This T cell receptor beta chain stems from a study of blood T cell repertoires in COVID-19. Overall study: Samples representing acute and convalescent COVID-19 were sourced from the United States, Italy and Spain. PBMCs, B-cell-depleted T cells, or T cells were the source of the cDNA or gDNA that made up the material.

Data came from immunoSEQ multiplex PCR; TCRdb stores just in-frame clones and leaves some out. Of some 65,000 clones listed, about 90% were seen once; the top ten hold around 0.52%. The CDR3 extends over 15 amino acids. Enrollment of patients from Seattle took place during active infection, with longitudinal follow-up. This clonotype originated in a man aged 50-59 years with COVID-19, enrolled during active disease. Sample: peripheral blood. The chain uses TRBV21-1 and TRBJ1-2; TRBD1 is the table's D call, not checked against the DNA. TRBV21-1 is described as a pseudogene. CDR3 in amino acids: CASTEEQVRSNGYTF. CDR3 coding DNA: TGTGCCAGCACCGAGGAACAGGTAAGATCAAATGGCTACACCTTC.